The entry below gives a single T cell receptor beta chain sequence along with its context. Its antigen remains unidentified. Qualities for individual bases were not recorded, and no much larger clone is one base off. V drops 6 bases and J drops 3 bases, leaving 9 bases in between. The CDR3 runs 13 amino acids, cysteine and phenylalanine included. Only CDR3 DNA remains: 39 bases, in frame from the first base. From the germline V gene, CDR1 is SNHLY and CDR2 is FYNNEI. TCRbeta CDR3 regions were amplified from genomic DNA using the immunoSEQ Assay, a bias-controlled multiplex PCR. The source study handled its data this way. The number of nucleated cells in each sample was estimated by amplification of reference gene primers within the assay. Sequence reads were collapsed and filtered to measure the absolute abundance of every unique TCRbeta CDR3 rearrangement. For each sample, productive Simpson clonality was calculated as the square root of Simpson's diversity index across productive rearrangements. Imported from immuneACCESS, the table was reduced by TCRdb to in-frame sequences with V and J called. These copies leave out some clones; in studies compared against another copy, an unresolved V gene accounts for under half, and the cause of the remainder is not known. V, J and clone size were drawn from that table, and D and trimming were deduced from the DNA. This sample holds 300,000 to 350,000 clones; more than 70% were observed only once. In total, the top ten clones hold about 1.5% of the sample.

These data are taken from a study of blood T cell repertoires in COVID-19 (dated by TCRdb to about 2020). Some background on the complete study: The collaborator samples originated in the United States, Italy and Spain and spanned the acute and convalescent phases of COVID-19. The material from the prospective study consisted of cDNA or gDNA derived from T cells, B-cell-depleted T cells, or PBMCs. The dataset comprised deeply sampled blood TCRbeta repertoires from subjects exposed to, actively infected with, or recovered from COVID-19. Samples were obtained from the ongoing ImmuneRACE study (first 160 participants) and from 1,254 subjects provided by 6 global collaborators. The repertoires were released in a freely available public database intended as a resource for research on the immune response to SARS-CoV-2. Nearly every sample came with metadata listing a de-identified subject ID, COVID-19 status, age in years and sex. Where HLA class I and class II types were available, the types were taken from metadata supplied by the sample provider, not from assay-based typing. The paper's findings and limits, for the study overall: The amount of clinical and demographic metadata varied by source and participant and was provided uncurated.

At one collaborating source in Seattle, patients were enrolled during active infection and were followed longitudinally through the course of disease. The collaborating institutions used their own protocols to collect whole blood in K2EDTA tubes. Collaborator samples were shipped for TCRbeta analysis as frozen whole blood, isolated PBMCs, or DNA extracted from either sample type. The source is a woman aged 25 to 39 with COVID-19, enrolled during active disease. The sample comprised peripheral blood. The V and J segments used are TRBV2 and TRBJ1-5; confidence is insufficient to name the D gene. The DNA sequence follows: TGTGCCAGCAGGATCAGTATCAATCAGCCCCAGCATTTT. Its coded protein is CASRISINQPQHF.